This TCR beta chain is drawn from a study of OX40 agonist ivuxolimab in advanced cancers. Study in general: Recorded diagnoses for dose-escalation patients were hepatocellular carcinoma, melanoma, renal cell or head and neck cancer.

Generated by immunoSEQ multiplex PCR, the TCRdb table keeps only in-frame clones and is missing some. The repertoire has over 55,000 clones, roughly nine tenths of them found once; the top ten carry 3.8%. Per the germline V gene, CDR1 is LGHNA and CDR2 is YSLEER. V was shortened by 0 bases and J by 0 bases, with 5 bases between the two germline ends. The CDR3 spans 15 residues. As regards this clone: Its antigen is unknown.

If patients had autoimmune disease history or systemic immunosuppression, they were excluded. Study results and caveats: Individuals who were partial responders at 0.1-3.0 mg/kg had clonal expansion that ranked among the lowest.

Here the sequenced sample was CD4+ or CD8+ T cells sorted from blood, taken in a trial of the OX40 agonist ivuxolimab. The chain combines TRBV4-3 with TRBJ1-4; unclear D gene. This sequence was found in an adult with an advanced solid tumor such as melanoma, head and neck, liver or kidney cancer. The CDR3 here is CASSQEFTTNEKLFF. CDR3 nucleotides: TGCGCCAGCAGCCAAGAGTTCACAACTAATGAAAAACTGTTTTTT.